What follows is one TCR beta chain and its context. The target antigen is unknown. CDR3 length: 16 amino acids. Germline assignment: CDR1 MNHEY and CDR2 SVGEGT. The trim removed 6 bases at V and 7 bases at J, leaving 10 bases unmatched. Cultured CD4+ T cells had their DNA profiled by the Oncomine TCR Beta short-read assay. From the PCR reads, TCRdb called clonotypes with MiXCR, one entry per CDR3 protein. The table shows approximately 15,000 distinct CDR3 sequences, with approximately 71% occurring only once. Treatment specified: approximately 11-day PBMC culture with coronavirus spike peptide pools or control peptides (ViraFEST assay). The source of the sample is a study of vaccination and CD4 T cells after COVID-19. Across the study: Investigators drew the post-COVID samples a median approximately 92 days after diagnosis, with a range of 35 to 161. Overlapping spike peptides of SARS-CoV-2, HCoV-NL63, HCoV-OC43 and HCoV-229E stimulated the cells.

V and J are TRBV6-2 or TRBV6-3 and TRBJ1-5; 12 nucleotides match TRBD1. The TCR originated in a human donor who had recovered from COVID-19. The specimen was CD4+ T cells from blood, cultured in vitro. The CDR3 is CASSRSGQGAGQPQHF. The CDR3 DNA sequence: TGTGCCAGCAGCCGATCGGGACAGGGGGCAGGACAGCCCCAGCATTTT.